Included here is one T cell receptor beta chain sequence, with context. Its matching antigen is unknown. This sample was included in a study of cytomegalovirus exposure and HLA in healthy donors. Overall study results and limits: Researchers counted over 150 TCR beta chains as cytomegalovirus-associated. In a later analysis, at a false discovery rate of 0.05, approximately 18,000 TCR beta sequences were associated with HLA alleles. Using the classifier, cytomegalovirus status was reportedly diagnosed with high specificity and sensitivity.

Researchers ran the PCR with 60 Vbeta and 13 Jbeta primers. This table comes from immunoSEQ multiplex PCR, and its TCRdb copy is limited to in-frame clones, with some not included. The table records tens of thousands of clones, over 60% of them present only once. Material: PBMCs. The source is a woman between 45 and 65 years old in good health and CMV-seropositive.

The CDR3: CASSLLAGGSTGELFF. For the CDR3, the DNA is TGCGCCAGCAGCCTACTAGCGGGGGGGAGCACCGGGGAGCTGTTTTTT. The chain carries TRBV5-1 and TRBJ2-2, with 13 bases matching TRBD2. Germline V gene sequence: CDR1 SGHRS, CDR2 YFSETQ. The CDR3 loop spans 16 amino acids. V shed 4 bases and J 4 bases; nucleotides not matched to a gene: 4.